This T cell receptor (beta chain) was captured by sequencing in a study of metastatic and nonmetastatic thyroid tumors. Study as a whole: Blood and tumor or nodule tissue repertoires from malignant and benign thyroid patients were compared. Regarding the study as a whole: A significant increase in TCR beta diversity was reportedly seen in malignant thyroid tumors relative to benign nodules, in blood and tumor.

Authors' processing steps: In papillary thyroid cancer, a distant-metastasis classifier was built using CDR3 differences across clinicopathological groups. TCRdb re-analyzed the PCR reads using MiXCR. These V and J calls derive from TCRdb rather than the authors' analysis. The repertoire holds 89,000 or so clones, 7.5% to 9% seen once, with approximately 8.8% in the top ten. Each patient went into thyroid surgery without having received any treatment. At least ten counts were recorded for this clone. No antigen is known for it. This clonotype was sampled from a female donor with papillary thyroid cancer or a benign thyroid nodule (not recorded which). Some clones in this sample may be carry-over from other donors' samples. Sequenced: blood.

CDR3 amino acids: CASSLDGGDTQYF. CDR3 bases: TGTGCCAGCAGCTTAGACGGGGGGGATACGCAGTATTTT. The chain links TRBV7-9 to TRBJ2-3; 7 bases line up with TRBD2. J was trimmed by 6 bases and V by 1 base; bases with no gene match: 1. The CDR3 loop spans 13 amino acids. Germline CDR1 is SEHNR and CDR2 is FQNEAQ (reference sequence).